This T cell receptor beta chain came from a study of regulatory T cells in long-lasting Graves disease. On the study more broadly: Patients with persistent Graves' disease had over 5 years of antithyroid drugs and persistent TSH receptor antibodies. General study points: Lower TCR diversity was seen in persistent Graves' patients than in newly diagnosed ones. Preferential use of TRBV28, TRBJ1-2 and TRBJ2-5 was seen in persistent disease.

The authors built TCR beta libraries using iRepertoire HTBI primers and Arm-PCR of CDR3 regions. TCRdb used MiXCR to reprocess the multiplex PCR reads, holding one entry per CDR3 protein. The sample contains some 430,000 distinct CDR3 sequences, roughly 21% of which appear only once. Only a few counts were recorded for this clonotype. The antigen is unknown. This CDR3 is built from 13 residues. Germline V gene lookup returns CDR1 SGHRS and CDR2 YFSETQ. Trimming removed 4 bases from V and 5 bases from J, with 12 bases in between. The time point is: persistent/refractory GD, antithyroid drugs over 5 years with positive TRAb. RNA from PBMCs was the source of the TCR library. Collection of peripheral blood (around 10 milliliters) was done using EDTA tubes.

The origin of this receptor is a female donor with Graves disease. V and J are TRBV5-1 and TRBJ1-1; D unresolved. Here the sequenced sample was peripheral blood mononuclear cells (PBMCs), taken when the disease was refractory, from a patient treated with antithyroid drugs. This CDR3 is CASSLGGMTEAFF. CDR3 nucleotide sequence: TGCGCCAGCAGCCTCGGAGGGATGACTGAAGCTTTCTTT.